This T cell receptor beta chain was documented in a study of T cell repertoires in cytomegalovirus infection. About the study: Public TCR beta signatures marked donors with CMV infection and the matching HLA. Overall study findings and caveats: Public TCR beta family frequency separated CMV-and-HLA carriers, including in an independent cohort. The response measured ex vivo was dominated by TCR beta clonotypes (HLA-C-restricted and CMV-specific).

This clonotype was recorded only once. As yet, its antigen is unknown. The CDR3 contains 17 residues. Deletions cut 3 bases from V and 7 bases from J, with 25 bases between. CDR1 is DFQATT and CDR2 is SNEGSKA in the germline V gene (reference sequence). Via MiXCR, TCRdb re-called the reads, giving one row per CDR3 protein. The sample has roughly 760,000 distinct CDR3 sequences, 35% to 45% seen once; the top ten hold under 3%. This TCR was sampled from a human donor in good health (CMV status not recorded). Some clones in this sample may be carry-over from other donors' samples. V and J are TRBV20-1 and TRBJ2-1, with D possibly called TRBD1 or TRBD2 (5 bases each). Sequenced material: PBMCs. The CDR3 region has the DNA TGCAGTGCTAGTAGAACCCGGGACGGACTTAAGAGAAATGAGCAGTTCTTC. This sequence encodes CSASRTRDGLKRNEQFF.